This T cell receptor beta chain derives from a study of cytomegalovirus exposure and HLA in healthy donors. This CDR3 region has 13 residues. Germline assignment: CDR1 SQVTM and CDR2 ANQGSEA. V was trimmed by 8 bases and J by 8 bases, leaving 22 bases between them. Primers: 60 Vbeta forward and 13 Jbeta reverse. Clones were sequenced by immunoSEQ multiplex PCR, and TCRdb holds only the in-frame ones, with some missing. The table records over 100,000 clones, around 73% of them present only once. The chain has TRBV29-1 and TRBJ2-7; possible D gene TRBD1, 6 bases. The sequencing input was PBMCs. The sequence was collected from a man in his forties or fifties in good health and CMV-seronegative. The CDR3 reads CSTKQGSAYKQYF. The CDR3 DNA reads TGCAGCACCAAACAGGGCTCAGCGTACAAGCAGTACTTC.